This TCR beta chain was identified in a study of cytomegalovirus exposure and HLA in healthy donors. Sequencing used immunoSEQ multiplex PCR; TCRdb keeps in-frame clones, though not all of them. The sample shows 100,000 to 150,000 clones, approximately 89% of them seen only once. Points on this clone: Its antigen is not known.

The study's findings and limits: Clusters of TCRs from the first cohort tended to co-occur in the roughly 120 validation repertoires (as a later analysis found). Investigators reported around 150 TCR beta chains as tied to cytomegalovirus. Per published reports, the classifier diagnosed cytomegalovirus status with high specificity and sensitivity.

CDR1 and CDR2 from the germline V gene are WSHSY and SAAADI. Trimming pared 5 bases from V and 4 bases from J, leaving 8 bases between. CDR3 size: 12 residues. The chain uses TRBV10-2 and TRBJ1-1, with D unresolved. The clonotype originates from a woman aged 18-29 years in good health and CMV-seronegative. The sequenced material came from PBMCs. This CDR3 is CASSPGGTEAFF. As DNA, the CDR3 is TGCGCCAGCAGTCCTGGCGGCACTGAAGCTTTCTTT.